Described below is a single T cell receptor (beta chain) sequence and its context. Its antigen is not identified. This sample is drawn from a study of beta chain features in type 1 diabetes. Study conclusions and caveats: Shorter TCRB CDR3s, moderately but significantly so, marked every one of the four CD4+ subsets in Type 1 diabetes patients. More deletions and fewer insertions at VDJ junctions were found in patients with type 1 diabetes.

Germline V gene sequence: CDR1 SGHNT, CDR2 YYREEE (reference sequence). The CDR3 totals 14 residues. J gave up 3 bases and V 4 bases, and 3 bases lay outside the gene matches. The whole isolated RNA underwent reverse transcription, so sequencing captured expressed TCRB transcripts. Measured with immunoSEQ multiplex PCR; TCRdb has only the in-frame clones, and not every one. The sample has some 370,000 clones; 9.6% are singletons. The TCR originated in a man younger than 40 with type 1 diabetes. Input material: central memory CD4+ T cells from blood. The gene calls are TRBV5-4 and TRBJ2-5; 10 nucleotides agree with TRBD1. The CDR3 DNA sequence: TGTGCCAGCAGCAGGGGACAGGGGAAAGAGACCCAGTACTTC. Amino acid sequence: CASSRGQGKETQYF. Variable domain in full (rest from reference TRBV5-4 and TRBJ2-5): ETGVTQSPTHLIKTRGQQVTLRCSSQSGHNTVSWYQQALGQGPQFIFQYYREEENGRGNFPPRFSGLQFPNYSSELNVNALELDDSALYLCASSRGQGKETQYFGPGTRLLVL.